Sequencing of this T cell receptor beta chain was carried out in a study of shared T cell receptors in the human thymus. This clone was recorded only once. Looked up from germline, CDR1 is PRHDT and CDR2 is FYEKMQ (reference sequence). The CDR3 totals 14 residues. Deletions cut 3 bases from V and 2 bases from J, with 11 bases between. Clones were read by immunoSEQ multiplex PCR, and TCRdb kept only the in-frame ones, dropping some. Of about 660,000 clones listed, more than 75% were seen once; the top ten hold around 0.0099%. These data also featured in a second study, about human thymus T cells. From that study: Congenital heart defects were the reason for the corrective surgery that the donors, healthy Finnish infants, were having. In corrective heart surgery, resections were taken, and these provided the thymus tissue.

This sequence joins TRBV13 and TRBJ2-7; maybe TRBD1 (6 bases). This receptor was identified in a boy under two years old with a congenital heart defect. The sample was thymocytes. The CDR3 here is CASSLQGPPYEQYF. The CDR3 region has the DNA TGTGCCAGCAGCTTGCAGGGGCCTCCCTACGAGCAGTACTTC.